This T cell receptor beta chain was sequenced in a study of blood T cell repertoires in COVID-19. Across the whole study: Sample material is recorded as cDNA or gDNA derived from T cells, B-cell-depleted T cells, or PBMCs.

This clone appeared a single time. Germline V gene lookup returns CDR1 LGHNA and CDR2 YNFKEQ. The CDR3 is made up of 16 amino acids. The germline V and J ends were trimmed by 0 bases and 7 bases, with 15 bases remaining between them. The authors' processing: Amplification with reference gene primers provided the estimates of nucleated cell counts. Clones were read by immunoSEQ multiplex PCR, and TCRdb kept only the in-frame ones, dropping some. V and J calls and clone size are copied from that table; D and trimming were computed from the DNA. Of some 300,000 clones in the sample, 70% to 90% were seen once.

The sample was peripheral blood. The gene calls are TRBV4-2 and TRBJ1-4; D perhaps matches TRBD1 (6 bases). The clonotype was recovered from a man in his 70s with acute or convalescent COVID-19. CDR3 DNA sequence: TGTGCCAGCAGCCAAGAGGGCCGGGGAGGGGGTGAAAAACTGTTTTTT. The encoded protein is CASSQEGRGGGEKLFF.